These T cell receptor beta chains were read from a single sample in a study of CD8 T cells in Susac syndrome. From the immunoSEQ multiplex PCR reads, TCRdb called clonotypes with MiXCR, one entry per CDR3 protein. Of over 100,000 distinct CDR3 sequences listed, 90% to 96% are singletons. Source material: CD4+ T cells from PBMCs. The receptors come from a human donor in good health. Each CDR3 is given with its conserved first and last residue. Fields, in order: V gene, D gene, J gene, clone size, CDR3 protein, CDR3 DNA. A D gene is named only where the DNA matches it firmly. Not every row has a clone size; where given, it reads once, few, many or a size class.

v_call: TRBV27
d_call: NA
j_call: TRBJ2-5
clone_size: NA
cdr3_aa: CASSCGTQYF
cdr3_nt: TGTGCCAGCAGTTGCGGGACTCAGTACTTC

v_call: TRBV29-1
d_call: NA
j_call: TRBJ2-5
clone_size: once
cdr3_aa: CSAERGSQETQYF
cdr3_nt: TGCAGCGCAGAAAGGGGCAGCCAAGAGACCCAGTACTTC

v_call: TRBV7-9
d_call: NA
j_call: TRBJ1-4
clone_size: NA
cdr3_aa: CASSLSGSINEKLFF
cdr3_nt: TGTGCCAGCAGCTTATCCGGCAGTATTAATGAAAAACTGTTTTTT

v_call: TRBV7-9
d_call: NA
j_call: TRBJ2-7
clone_size: NA
cdr3_aa: CASSYRDAQYF
cdr3_nt: TGTGCCAGCAGTTACAGGGACGCGCAGTACTTC

v_call: TRBV6-5
d_call: NA
j_call: TRBJ2-7
clone_size: NA
cdr3_aa: CASSQGTSYEQYF
cdr3_nt: TGTGCCAGCAGTCAGGGGACCTCCTACGAGCAGTACTTC

v_call: TRBV27
d_call: NA
j_call: TRBJ1-2
clone_size: NA
cdr3_aa: CASRPNSGEGYTF
cdr3_nt: TGTGCCAGTCGGCCGAACTCAGGGGAGGGCTACACCTTC

v_call: TRBV25-1
d_call: NA
j_call: TRBJ1-6
clone_size: NA
cdr3_aa: CASTWADYNSPLHF
cdr3_nt: TGTGCCAGTACCTGGGCAGATTATAATTCACCCCTCCACTTT

v_call: TRBV3-1
d_call: NA
j_call: TRBJ2-7
clone_size: NA
cdr3_aa: CASSQGVYQGEQYF
cdr3_nt: TGTGCCAGCAGCCAAGGGGTCTACCAAGGGGAGCAGTACTTC

v_call: TRBV3-1
d_call: NA
j_call: TRBJ2-5
clone_size: NA
cdr3_aa: CASSQEQETQYF
cdr3_nt: TGTGCCAGCAGCCAGGAACAAGAGACCCAGTACTTC

v_call: TRBV5-1
d_call: NA
j_call: TRBJ2-3
clone_size: NA
cdr3_aa: CASNYRDSTDTQYF
cdr3_nt: TGCGCCAGCAACTACAGGGATTCCACAGATACGCAGTATTTT

v_call: TRBV20-1
d_call: NA
j_call: TRBJ1-1
clone_size: NA
cdr3_aa: CSAPGQGISFAEAFF
cdr3_nt: TGCAGTGCCCCTGGGCAGGGAATCTCGTTCGCTGAAGCTTTCTTT

v_call: TRBV6-5
d_call: NA
j_call: TRBJ1-1
clone_size: NA
cdr3_aa: CASSLLENTEAFF
cdr3_nt: TGTGCCAGCAGTTTACTGGAGAACACTGAAGCTTTCTTT

v_call: TRBV28
d_call: NA
j_call: TRBJ1-2
clone_size: NA
cdr3_aa: CASSTTGNYGYTF
cdr3_nt: TGTGCCAGCAGCACAACAGGGAACTATGGCTACACCTTC

v_call: TRBV4-3
d_call: TRBD1
j_call: TRBJ2-7
clone_size: NA
cdr3_aa: CASSHSGTGVYEQYF
cdr3_nt: TGCGCCAGCAGCCACTCCGGGACAGGGGTCTACGAGCAGTACTTC

v_call: TRBV9
d_call: TRBD1
j_call: TRBJ2-5
clone_size: NA
cdr3_aa: CASSASPGTEETQYF
cdr3_nt: TGTGCCAGCAGCGCATCCCCCGGGACAGAAGAGACCCAGTACTTC

v_call: TRBV19
d_call: TRBD1
j_call: TRBJ2-1
clone_size: once
cdr3_aa: CASSIRQGYNEQFF
cdr3_nt: TGTGCCAGTAGTATCCGACAGGGTTACAATGAGCAGTTCTTC

v_call: TRBV2
d_call: NA
j_call: TRBJ2-5
clone_size: NA
cdr3_aa: CASKAMETQYF
cdr3_nt: TGTGCCAGCAAAGCGATGGAGACCCAGTACTTC

v_call: TRBV27
d_call: TRBD1
j_call: TRBJ2-5
clone_size: NA
cdr3_aa: CASSLRDRTVETQYF
cdr3_nt: TGTGCCAGCAGTCTCCGGGACAGGACGGTAGAGACCCAGTACTTC

v_call: TRBV7-9
d_call: NA
j_call: TRBJ1-4
clone_size: NA
cdr3_aa: CASSRGGVEKLFF
cdr3_nt: TGTGCCAGCAGCCGGGGGGGGGTTGAAAAACTGTTTTTT

v_call: TRBV7-9
d_call: NA
j_call: TRBJ2-7
clone_size: NA
cdr3_aa: CALRGADGEQYF
cdr3_nt: TGTGCCCTTCGAGGGGCCGACGGAGAGCAGTACTTC

v_call: TRBV5-1
d_call: TRBD1
j_call: TRBJ1-5
clone_size: once
cdr3_aa: CASSLGSGGQPQHF
cdr3_nt: TGCGCCAGCAGCTTGGGGTCAGGGGGCCAGCCCCAGCATTTT

v_call: TRBV5-1
d_call: NA
j_call: TRBJ2-6
clone_size: NA
cdr3_aa: CASSDRPGANVLTF
cdr3_nt: TGCGCCAGCAGCGACCGTCCTGGGGCCAACGTCCTGACTTTC

v_call: TRBV12-3/TRBV12-4
d_call: NA
j_call: TRBJ2-3
clone_size: NA
cdr3_aa: CASRQGRFGDTQYF
cdr3_nt: TGTGCCAGCCGCCAGGGAAGGTTTGGAGATACGCAGTATTTT

v_call: TRBV2
d_call: TRBD1
j_call: TRBJ2-5
clone_size: NA
cdr3_aa: CASDIGQGRQETQYF
cdr3_nt: TGTGCCAGCGATATCGGACAGGGACGGCAAGAGACCCAGTACTTC

v_call: TRBV7-2
d_call: NA
j_call: TRBJ2-7
clone_size: NA
cdr3_aa: CASSSRVSSYEQYF
cdr3_nt: TGTGCCAGCAGCTCCAGGGTTTCTTCCTACGAGCAGTACTTC

v_call: TRBV20-1
d_call: TRBD1
j_call: TRBJ2-7
clone_size: NA
cdr3_aa: CSARQGFRDEQYF
cdr3_nt: TGCAGTGCGCGACAGGGGTTTAGAGACGAGCAGTACTTC

v_call: TRBV30
d_call: TRBD1
j_call: TRBJ1-1
clone_size: NA
cdr3_aa: CARSPGQGGEAFF
cdr3_nt: TGTGCCAGGAGTCCTGGACAGGGAGGTGAAGCTTTCTTT

v_call: TRBV28
d_call: TRBD1
j_call: TRBJ1-2
clone_size: NA
cdr3_aa: CASSYRTGVYGYTF
cdr3_nt: TGTGCCAGCAGCTACCGGACAGGGGTTTATGGCTACACCTTC

v_call: TRBV20-1
d_call: NA
j_call: TRBJ1-1
clone_size: NA
cdr3_aa: CSASMAGMNLNTEAFF
cdr3_nt: TGCAGTGCTAGCATGGCAGGGATGAATCTCAACACTGAAGCTTTCTTT

v_call: TRBV6-6
d_call: TRBD2
j_call: TRBJ2-7
clone_size: NA
cdr3_aa: CASSRLAGNYEQYF
cdr3_nt: TGTGCCAGCAGCAGACTAGCGGGGAACTACGAGCAGTACTTC

v_call: TRBV12-3/TRBV12-4
d_call: TRBD1
j_call: TRBJ2-4
clone_size: NA
cdr3_aa: CASSFTGETKNIQYF
cdr3_nt: TGTGCCAGCAGTTTCACAGGGGAGACCAAAAACATTCAGTACTTC

v_call: TRBV24-1
d_call: NA
j_call: TRBJ2-5
clone_size: NA
cdr3_aa: CATSDPGRPEETQYF
cdr3_nt: TGTGCCACCAGTGACCCAGGACGGCCCGAAGAGACCCAGTACTTC

v_call: TRBV2
d_call: TRBD1
j_call: TRBJ2-7
clone_size: NA
cdr3_aa: CASRPDRVGEQYF
cdr3_nt: TGTGCCAGCAGGCCGGACAGGGTAGGCGAGCAGTACTTC

v_call: TRBV15
d_call: TRBD1
j_call: TRBJ2-6
clone_size: NA
cdr3_aa: CATSGQGAGGANVLTF
cdr3_nt: TGTGCCACCAGCGGACAGGGGGCGGGGGGGGCCAACGTCCTGACTTTC

v_call: TRBV4-2
d_call: NA
j_call: TRBJ2-1
clone_size: NA
cdr3_aa: CASSQDVGQNSEQFF
cdr3_nt: TGTGCCAGCAGCCAAGATGTGGGACAAAACAGTGAGCAGTTCTTC

v_call: TRBV5-1
d_call: NA
j_call: TRBJ1-1
clone_size: NA
cdr3_aa: CASSFDRFMNTEAFF
cdr3_nt: TGCGCCAGCAGCTTCGACAGGTTCATGAACACTGAAGCTTTCTTT

v_call: TRBV15
d_call: NA
j_call: TRBJ1-5
clone_size: NA
cdr3_aa: CATSDGNQPQHF
cdr3_nt: TGTGCCACCAGTGACGGGAATCAGCCCCAGCATTTT

v_call: TRBV3-1
d_call: NA
j_call: TRBJ1-1
clone_size: NA
cdr3_aa: CASSPQTGGNTEAFF
cdr3_nt: TGTGCCAGCAGCCCCCAGACGGGAGGGAACACTGAAGCTTTCTTT

v_call: TRBV19
d_call: TRBD2
j_call: TRBJ2-1
clone_size: NA
cdr3_aa: CASSDPGGRLNEQFF
cdr3_nt: TGTGCCAGTAGTGATCCGGGGGGGAGATTAAATGAGCAGTTCTTC

v_call: TRBV7-9
d_call: TRBD1
j_call: TRBJ1-2
clone_size: NA
cdr3_aa: CASSLVFGTGVSGYTF
cdr3_nt: TGTGCCAGCAGCTTAGTTTTTGGGACAGGGGTGTCCGGCTACACCTTC

v_call: TRBV12-3/TRBV12-4
d_call: NA
j_call: TRBJ2-2
clone_size: NA
cdr3_aa: CASTRTGGGGELFF
cdr3_nt: TGTGCCAGCACCCGCACCGGAGGAGGAGGGGAGCTGTTTTTT

v_call: TRBV5-1
d_call: NA
j_call: TRBJ2-7
clone_size: NA
cdr3_aa: CASSLEGLTSSYEQYF
cdr3_nt: TGCGCCAGCAGCTTGGAGGGACTGACGAGCTCCTACGAGCAGTACTTC

v_call: TRBV19
d_call: NA
j_call: TRBJ2-1
clone_size: NA
cdr3_aa: CASSPIAGARSYNEQFF
cdr3_nt: TGTGCCAGTAGTCCCATAGCCGGGGCCCGCTCCTACAATGAGCAGTTCTTC

v_call: TRBV3-1
d_call: TRBD1
j_call: TRBJ1-6
clone_size: NA
cdr3_aa: CASSQEWTGPTSPLHF
cdr3_nt: TGTGCCAGCAGCCAGGAGTGGACAGGACCTACTTCACCCCTCCACTTT

v_call: TRBV2
d_call: NA
j_call: TRBJ2-1
clone_size: NA
cdr3_aa: CASRDQDEGSYNEQFF
cdr3_nt: TGTGCCAGCAGAGACCAGGACGAAGGATCCTACAATGAGCAGTTCTTC

v_call: TRBV20-1
d_call: TRBD2
j_call: TRBJ2-5
clone_size: NA
cdr3_aa: CSASLAGVPKETQYF
cdr3_nt: TGCAGTGCTAGTCTAGCGGGAGTGCCCAAGGAGACCCAGTACTTC

v_call: TRBV5-1
d_call: NA
j_call: TRBJ1-1
clone_size: NA
cdr3_aa: CASSKTPNTEAFF
cdr3_nt: TGCGCCAGCAGTAAAACACCGAACACTGAAGCTTTCTTT

v_call: TRBV20-1
d_call: NA
j_call: TRBJ1-5
clone_size: once
cdr3_aa: CSAWRGDGNQPQHF
cdr3_nt: TGCAGTGCTTGGAGGGGGGATGGCAATCAGCCCCAGCATTTT

v_call: TRBV7-9
d_call: TRBD2
j_call: TRBJ2-7
clone_size: NA
cdr3_aa: CASSLPLAGGGEQYF
cdr3_nt: TGTGCCAGCAGCTTACCACTAGCGGGAGGAGGCGAGCAGTACTTC

v_call: TRBV10-3
d_call: NA
j_call: TRBJ2-1
clone_size: NA
cdr3_aa: CAISKKVNEQFF
cdr3_nt: TGTGCCATCAGTAAGAAGGTCAATGAGCAGTTCTTC

v_call: TRBV29-1
d_call: NA
j_call: TRBJ2-4
clone_size: NA
cdr3_aa: CSVHEQGVRNIQYF
cdr3_nt: TGCAGCGTTCACGAACAGGGTGTGAGAAACATTCAGTACTTC

v_call: TRBV15
d_call: NA
j_call: TRBJ2-7
clone_size: NA
cdr3_aa: CATSRDLDRASEQYF
cdr3_nt: TGTGCCACCAGCAGAGATCTGGACCGCGCGTCGGAGCAGTACTTC

v_call: TRBV5-1
d_call: NA
j_call: TRBJ1-2
clone_size: NA
cdr3_aa: CASSLGTGGYGYTF
cdr3_nt: TGCGCCAGCAGCTTGGGCACGGGGGGGTATGGCTACACCTTC

v_call: TRBV4-3
d_call: TRBD1
j_call: TRBJ1-4
clone_size: NA
cdr3_aa: CASSQDTGTGHEKLFF
cdr3_nt: TGCGCCAGCAGCCAAGATACCGGGACAGGGCATGAAAAACTGTTTTTT

v_call: TRBV6-6
d_call: NA
j_call: TRBJ2-2
clone_size: NA
cdr3_aa: CASRYRESAGELFF
cdr3_nt: TGTGCCAGCAGGTACAGGGAGTCCGCCGGGGAGCTGTTTTTT

v_call: TRBV29-1
d_call: NA
j_call: TRBJ1-2
clone_size: NA
cdr3_aa: CSVPEGTTYGYTF
cdr3_nt: TGCAGCGTTCCCGAGGGGACGACCTATGGCTACACCTTC

v_call: TRBV4-1
d_call: TRBD2
j_call: TRBJ2-3
clone_size: NA
cdr3_aa: CASSPQVVRAGGRWTDTQYF
cdr3_nt: TGCGCCAGCAGCCCACAGGTTGTTAGGGCGGGGGGAAGGTGGACAGATACGCAGTATTTT

v_call: TRBV20-1
d_call: NA
j_call: TRBJ2-2
clone_size: once
cdr3_aa: CSARSRRANTGELFF
cdr3_nt: TGCAGTGCTAGGAGCCGACGGGCGAACACCGGGGAGCTGTTTTTT

v_call: TRBV4-3
d_call: TRBD2
j_call: TRBJ2-3
clone_size: NA
cdr3_aa: CASSQEAAGGSVGTQYF
cdr3_nt: TGCGCCAGCAGCCAAGAGGCAGCGGGAGGCTCTGTCGGTACGCAGTATTTT

v_call: TRBV10-3
d_call: NA
j_call: TRBJ2-5
clone_size: NA
cdr3_aa: CAIYPQQETQYF
cdr3_nt: TGTGCCATCTACCCACAGCAAGAGACCCAGTACTTC